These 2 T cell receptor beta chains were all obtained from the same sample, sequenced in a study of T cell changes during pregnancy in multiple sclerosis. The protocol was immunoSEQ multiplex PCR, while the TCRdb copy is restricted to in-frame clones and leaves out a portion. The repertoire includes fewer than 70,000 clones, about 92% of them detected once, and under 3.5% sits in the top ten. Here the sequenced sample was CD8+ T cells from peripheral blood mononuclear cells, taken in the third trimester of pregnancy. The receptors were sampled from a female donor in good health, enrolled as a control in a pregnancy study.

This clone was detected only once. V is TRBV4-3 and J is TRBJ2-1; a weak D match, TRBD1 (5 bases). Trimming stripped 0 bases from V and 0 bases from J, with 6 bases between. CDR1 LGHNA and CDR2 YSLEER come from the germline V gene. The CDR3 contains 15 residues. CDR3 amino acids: CASSQDQGSYNEQFF. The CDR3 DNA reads TGCGCCAGCAGCCAAGATCAGGGCTCCTACAATGAGCAGTTCTTC.

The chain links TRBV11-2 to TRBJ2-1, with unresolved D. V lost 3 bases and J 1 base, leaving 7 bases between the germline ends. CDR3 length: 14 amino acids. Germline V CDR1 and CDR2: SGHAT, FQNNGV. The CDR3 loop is CASSFTESYNEQFF. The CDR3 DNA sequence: TGTGCCAGCAGCTTTACAGAATCCTACAATGAGCAGTTCTTC. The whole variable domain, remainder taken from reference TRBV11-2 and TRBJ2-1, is EAGVAQSPRYKIIEKRQSVAFWCNPISGHATLYWYQQILGQGPKLLIQFQNNGVVDDSQLPKDRFSAERLKGVDSTLKIQPAKLEDSAVYLCASSFTESYNEQFFGPGTRLTVL.